The 10 T cell receptor beta chains presented below share a single source sample, sequenced in a study of blood T cells in healthy people across ages. The use of a sample-barcoded 5' primer and a J-beta primer mix characterized a second PCR of about 7 to 12 cycles. TCRdb redid the calling of the 5' RACE reads with MiXCR, one entry per CDR3 protein. The table records 780,000 or so distinct CDR3 sequences, roughly 25% of them present only once. These data were also reused for a study on T cells of mothers and their children.

Sequenced material: blood. These TCRs come from a boy between 10 and 17 years old in good health.

This clonotype was seen at least ten times. V is TRBV6-1 and J is TRBJ2-7, with 9 bases that match TRBD2. This CDR3 is 15 amino acids long. J lost 0 bases, V lost 5 bases, and 5 bases had no gene match. Germline assignment: CDR1 MNHNS and CDR2 SASEGT. In DNA, the CDR3 is TGTGCCAGCAGTAGGCGGGAGGGTGGCTCCTACGAGCAGTACTTC. This sequence encodes CASSRREGGSYEQYF.

This clonotype has just a few counts. The chain recombines TRBV5-5 with TRBJ2-1, with TRBD1 identical over 8 bases. V dropped 0 bases and J dropped 7; count of bases not matched to a gene: 6. The CDR3 spans 15 residues. Germline V CDR1 and CDR2: SGHKS, YYEKEE (reference sequence). The CDR3, as DNA: TGTGCCAGCAGCTTGGGACAGGGGTTGTTGAATGAGCAGTTCTTC. It specifies CASSLGQGLLNEQFF. Full variable domain (missing parts from reference TRBV5-5 and TRBJ2-1): DAGVTQSPTHLIKTRGQQVTLRCSPISGHKSVSWYQQVLGQGPQFIFQYYEKEERGRGNFPDRFSARQFPNYSSELNVNALLLGDSALYLCASSLGQGLLNEQFFGPGTRLTVL.

This clonotype was counted only a few times. V is TRBV10-2 and J is TRBJ1-5; 9 positions match TRBD1. The CDR3 length is 14 residues. With V trimmed by 9 bases and J by 3 bases, 6 bases remained unmatched. Germline values: CDR1 WSHSY, CDR2 SAAADI. The CDR3 nucleotides are TGCGCCAGATACGGGACAGGGAACAATCAGCCCCAGCATTTT. This encodes CARYGTGNNQPQHF.

V is TRBV4-3 and J is TRBJ2-1; 8 nucleotides match TRBD1. CDR3 length: 16 residues. V was clipped by 4 bases and J by 3 bases; unmatched bases: 8. Germline V gene lookup returns CDR1 LGHNA and CDR2 YSLEER. The CDR3 DNA reads as TGCGCCAGCAGCCCGCAGGGGGCCACATACTACAATGAGCAGTTCTTC. It translates to CASSPQGATYYNEQFF.

The genes are TRBV10-3 and TRBJ2-3; 7 nucleotides match TRBD1. Unmatched junction bases numbered 8, after V lost 8 bases and J lost 6 bases. The CDR3 is made up of 13 amino acids. Germline values: CDR1 ENHRY, CDR2 SYGVKD. The CDR3 sequence is CAIQGESSDTQYF. As DNA, the CDR3 is TGTGCCATCCAGGGGGAATCGTCCGATACGCAGTATTTT.

The chain has TRBV5-1 and TRBJ2-5; 14 bases align to TRBD2. The CDR3 runs to 16 residues. Germline loops: CDR1 SGHRS, CDR2 YFSETQ. V was clipped by 4 bases and J by 3 bases; unmatched bases: 5. DNA of the CDR3: TGCGCCAGCAGCACTGGGACTAGCGGGAGTGAAGAGACCCAGTACTTC. It specifies CASSTGTSGSEETQYF. Based on the CDR3 plus reference TRBV5-1 and TRBJ2-5, the full variable domain is KAGVTQTPRYLIKTRGQQVTLSCSPISGHRSVSWYQQTPGQGLQFLFEYFSETQRNKGNFPGRFSGRQFSNSRSEMNVSTLELGDSALYLCASSTGTSGSEETQYFGPGTRLLVL.

V usage is TRBV19 and J usage is TRBJ2-3; D uncertain. Deletions cut 0 bases from V and 14 bases from J, with 15 bases between. Per the germline V gene, CDR1 is LNHDA and CDR2 is SQIVND (reference sequence). CDR3 size: 13 residues. CDR3 region: CASSIDRAGLRYF. The CDR3 nucleotides are TGTGCCAGTAGTATAGATCGGGCAGGCCTAAGGTATTTT.

V and J are TRBV5-4 and TRBJ1-1; TRBD1 aligns across 9 bases. With 2 bases clipped from V and 5 bases from J, the junction kept 7 bases outside the gene matches. The CDR3 runs to 15 residues. The germline gives CDR1 SGHNT, CDR2 YYREEE (reference sequence). The CDR3 DNA reads TGTGCCAGCAGCTTTGTTGGGACAGGGCGTACTGAAGCTTTCTTT. Its protein is CASSFVGTGRTEAFF.

The table lists this clonotype with a few counts. The rearrangement links TRBV6-2 or TRBV6-3 to TRBJ2-5, with a weak D call TRBD2 (5 bases). The CDR3 spans 16 residues. Germline CDR1 and CDR2: MNHEY and SVGEGT. The V and J ends lost 0 bases and 2 bases respectively, with 13 bases between them. The CDR3 sequence: CASSYSIIRGQETQYF. CDR3 in DNA: TGTGCCAGCAGTTACTCGATCATCCGGGGACAAGAGACCCAGTACTTC.

The chain is built from TRBV7-2 and TRBJ2-4, with a tentative D call TRBD1 (6 bases). Germline lookup yields CDR1 SGHTA and CDR2 FQGNSA. The CDR3 is made up of 14 amino acids. Trimming stripped 9 bases from V and 0 bases from J, with 12 bases between. The chain's CDR3 is CASQGPLAKNIQYF. CDR3 DNA: TGTGCCAGTCAGGGGCCTCTAGCCAAAAACATTCAGTACTTC.